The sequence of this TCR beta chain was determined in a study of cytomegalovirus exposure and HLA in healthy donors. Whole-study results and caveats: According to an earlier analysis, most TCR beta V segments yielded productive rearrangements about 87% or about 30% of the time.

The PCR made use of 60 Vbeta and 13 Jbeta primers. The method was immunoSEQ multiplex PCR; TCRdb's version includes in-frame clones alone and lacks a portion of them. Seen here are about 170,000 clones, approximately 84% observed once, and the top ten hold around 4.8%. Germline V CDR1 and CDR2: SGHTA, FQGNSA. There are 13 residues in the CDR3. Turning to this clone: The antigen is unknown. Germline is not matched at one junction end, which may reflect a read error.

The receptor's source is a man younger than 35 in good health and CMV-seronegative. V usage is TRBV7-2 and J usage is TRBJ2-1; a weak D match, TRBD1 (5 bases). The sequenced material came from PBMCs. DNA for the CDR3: TGTGCCAGCAGCCTGCGAGTGACAGAAGGATTGCTCTTC. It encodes CASSLRVTEGLLF.